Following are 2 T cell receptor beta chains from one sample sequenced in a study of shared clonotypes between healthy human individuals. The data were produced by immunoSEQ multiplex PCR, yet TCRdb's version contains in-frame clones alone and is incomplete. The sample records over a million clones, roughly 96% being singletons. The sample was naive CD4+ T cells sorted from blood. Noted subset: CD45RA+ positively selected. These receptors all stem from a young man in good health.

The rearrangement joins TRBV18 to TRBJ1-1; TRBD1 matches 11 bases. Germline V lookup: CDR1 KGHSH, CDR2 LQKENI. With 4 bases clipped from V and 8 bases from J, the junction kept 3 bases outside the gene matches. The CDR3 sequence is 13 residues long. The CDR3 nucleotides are TGTGCCAGCTCACTAGGGACAGGGGGAGAAGCTTTCTTT. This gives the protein CASSLGTGGEAFF.

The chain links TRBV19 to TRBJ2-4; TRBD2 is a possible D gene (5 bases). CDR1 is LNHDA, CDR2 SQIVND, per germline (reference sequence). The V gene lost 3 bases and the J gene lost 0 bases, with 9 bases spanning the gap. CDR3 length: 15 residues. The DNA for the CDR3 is TGTGCCAGTAGTATGCCGGGGATAGCCAAAAACATTCAGTACTTC. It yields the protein CASSMPGIAKNIQYF.